Below, 30 T cell receptor beta chains from the same sample are listed, as sequenced in a study of T cell changes during pregnancy in multiple sclerosis. Here immunoSEQ multiplex PCR was the method, and the copy in TCRdb shows in-frame clones only, minus some. The sample yields over 50,000 clones, about 86% seen once. Sequenced input: peripheral blood from another person, used as feeder cells. All receptors derive from a human donor whose cells served as feeder cells for cultures in a pregnancy study.

The V gene is TRBV27, the J gene TRBJ2-7, with D maybe TRBD1 (5 bases). Germline assignment: CDR1 MNHEY and CDR2 SMNVEV (reference sequence). The V end lost 5 bases, the J end lost 6 bases, and 17 bases lay between the germline ends. This CDR3 comprises 14 residues. The CDR3, as DNA: TGTGCCAGCAGTCCCCGACAGTGGTTCCTCGAGCAGTACTTC. Residues: CASSPRQWFLEQYF.

The CDR3 loop is CASSPTGDTYNEQFF. The CDR3 nucleotides are TGTGCCAGCAGTCCGACAGGGGATACCTACAATGAGCAGTTCTTC. V gene TRBV5-4 combines with J gene TRBJ2-1; 8 bases align to TRBD1. V gave up 5 bases and J gave up 2 bases; unmatched junction bases: 6. The CDR3 contains 15 residues. The V gene's germline CDR1 is SGHNT and CDR2 YYREEE (reference sequence).

The chain carries TRBV21-1 and TRBJ1-1; the table's D call, TRBD1, was not checked against the DNA. TRBV21-1 is a pseudogene locus. The CDR3 runs to 18 residues. The CDR3 loop reads CASSLKEDRGDGVTEAFF. The DNA for the CDR3 is TGTGCCAGCAGCTTAAAGGAAGACAGGGGCGATGGGGTCACTGAAGCTTTCTTT.

The J gene is TRBJ2-7, the V gene TRBV30; unclear D gene. Deletions cut 1 base from V and 5 bases from J, with 12 bases between. This CDR3 comprises 13 residues. Germline CDR1 GTSNPN, CDR2 SVGIG (reference sequence). The CDR3 loop is CAWSAGWVHEQYF. CDR3 nucleotides: TGTGCCTGGAGTGCGGGCTGGGTACACGAGCAGTACTTC.

The rearrangement uses TRBV5-5 and TRBJ2-7, with D maybe TRBD1 (6 bases). The CDR3 consists of 16 residues. CDR1 and CDR2 (germline): SGHKS, YYEKEE (reference sequence). With 0 bases removed from V and 1 base from J, the gap between germline ends came to 14 bases. For the CDR3, the DNA is TGTGCCAGCAGCTTGGCCGGGACACCGTCTTCCTACGAGCAGTACTTC. Translated, it gives CASSLAGTPSSYEQYF. Full variable domain (missing parts from reference TRBV5-5 and TRBJ2-7): DAGVTQSPTHLIKTRGQQVTLRCSPISGHKSVSWYQQVLGQGPQFIFQYYEKEERGRGNFPDRFSARQFPNYSSELNVNALLLGDSALYLCASSLAGTPSSYEQYFGPGTRLTVT.

This clone has a handful of counts. V and J are TRBV27 and TRBJ1-4; D perhaps matches TRBD1 (5 bases). This CDR3 comprises 16 residues. Trimming took off 6 bases at V and 3 bases at J, with 17 bases between the two ends. The germline CDR1 and CDR2 sequences are MNHEY and SMNVEV (reference sequence). CDR3 amino acids: CASSPRGPAANEKLFF. The CDR3 coding sequence is TGTGCCAGCAGCCCACGGGGCCCGGCCGCTAATGAAAAACTGTTTTTT.

V gene TRBV12-5 combines with J gene TRBJ2-3, with TRBD2 identical over 7 bases. CDR3 size: 14 residues. With V trimmed by 2 bases and J by 6 bases, 5 bases remained unmatched. From germline, CDR1 is LGHNT and CDR2 FRNRAP. As DNA, the CDR3 is TGTGCTAGTGGTTTGACAACTAGCGCCGATACGCAGTATTTT. Amino acids: CASGLTTSADTQYF.

Only one count was recorded for this clone. This chain joins TRBV7-9 and TRBJ2-1, with 8 nucleotides matching TRBD1. The junction had 6 bases not matched to a gene; V was cut back by 5 bases and J by 6 bases. There are 14 residues in the CDR3. Per the germline V gene, CDR1 is SEHNR and CDR2 is FQNEAQ (reference sequence). CDR3: CASSDAGTGNEQFF. CDR3 DNA: TGTGCCAGCAGCGACGCCGGGACAGGCAATGAGCAGTTCTTC.

Comments on this clone: This sample also contains other DNA sequences that code for the same CDR3. This chain connects TRBV30 to TRBJ2-2; perhaps TRBD2 as D (5 bases). In germline, CDR1 is GTSNPN, CDR2 SVGIG (reference sequence). Trimming cost V 0 bases and J 8 bases, with 10 bases left between them. The CDR3 is made up of 13 amino acids. CDR3 nucleotide sequence: TGTGCCTGGAGTGTACGGGGTACGGGGGAGCTGTTTTTT. Translation: CAWSVRGTGELFF.

This chain joins TRBV5-6 and TRBJ2-2; 8 bases are a match to TRBD1. V trimming: 4 bases; J trimming: 0 bases; junction bases outside the gene matches: 8. The CDR3 sequence is 17 residues long. Germline CDR1 SGHDT, CDR2 YYEEEE. The DNA for the CDR3 is TGTGCCAGCAGCCGAAACCCGGGACAGGCGAACACCGGGGAGCTGTTTTTT. Translated, it gives CASSRNPGQANTGELFF.

The chain combines TRBV7-9 with TRBJ2-5, with D possibly called TRBD1 or TRBD2 (5 bases each). Germline CDR1 and CDR2: SEHNR and FQNEAQ (reference sequence). This CDR3 is 14 amino acids long. Trimming removed 5 bases at V and 9 bases at J, with 19 bases between. DNA of the CDR3: TGTGCCAGCAGCGCCTCCGGGACCCTCTTAGCCCAGTACTTC. Amino acid sequence: CASSASGTLLAQYF.

V gene TRBV18 combines with J gene TRBJ2-7; D gene unclear. Germline assignment: CDR1 KGHSH and CDR2 LQKENI. V was cut by 0 bases and J by 2 bases, with 5 bases left in between. The CDR3 is 13 amino acids. The CDR3: CASSPPTAYEQYF. As DNA, the CDR3 is TGTGCCAGCTCACCACCCACGGCCTACGAGCAGTACTTC.

This chain links TRBV7-6 with TRBJ1-1; TRBD1 matches at 7 bases. The V gene end was trimmed by 1 base and the J gene end by 4 bases; junction bases not matched to a gene: 9. The V gene's germline CDR1 is SGHVS and CDR2 FNYEAQ. The CDR3 has 16 amino acids. CDR3 loop: CASSLGGRGRITEAFF. The CDR3 nucleotides read TGTGCCAGCAGCTTAGGAGGCAGGGGGAGGATCACTGAAGCTTTCTTT.

In nucleotides, the CDR3 is TGCAGCGTTGCTGGGTCTGGGGCCAACGTCCTGACTTTC. Its translation is CSVAGSGANVLTF. The chain employs TRBV29-1 and TRBJ2-6, with unresolved D. CDR3 length: 13 residues. V was pared by 4 bases and J by 1 base, with 5 bases between. CDR1 is SQVTM and CDR2 is ANQGSEA in the germline V gene.

Notes on this clone: Other nucleotide sequences from this sample produce the same CDR3. The rearrangement uses TRBV7-2 and TRBJ2-7; TRBD1 agrees at 12 bases. The germline V gene has CDR1 SGHTA and CDR2 FQGNSA. Unmatched junction bases numbered 4, after V lost 6 bases and J lost 4 bases. The CDR3 is 14 residues long. The CDR3 DNA is TGTGCCAGCAGTCCGGGACAGGGGGCTTACGAGCAGTACTTC. It codes for CASSPGQGAYEQYF.

The V and J genes are TRBV6-5 and TRBJ2-5, with D maybe TRBD2 (5 bases). The CDR3 runs 14 residues. The V and J ends lost 6 bases and 5 bases respectively, with 16 bases between them. Germline V lookup: CDR1 MNHEY, CDR2 SVGAGI. The CDR3 sequence is CASSRIGRGETQYF. In nucleotides, the CDR3 is TGTGCCAGCAGCCGGATTGGACGAGGGGAGACCCAGTACTTC.

The chain combines TRBV5-1 with TRBJ1-2; possible D gene TRBD1, 5 bases. Germline CDR1 and CDR2: SGHRS and YFSETQ. V was cut by 5 bases and J by 3 bases, with 11 bases left in between. The CDR3 is 13 residues long. CDR3 amino acids: CASRFQGDYGYTF. The CDR3 coding sequence is TGCGCCAGCAGGTTCCAGGGTGACTATGGCTACACCTTC.

This clone was picked up a small number of times. The V and J genes are TRBV4-1 and TRBJ1-3; 9 positions match TRBD1. The CDR3 totals 19 residues. Germline CDR1 and CDR2: MGHRA and YSYEKL. V lost 1 base, J lost 0 bases, and 10 bases stayed unmatched. This CDR3 is CASSQVGTGLIRSGNTIYF. The CDR3 DNA reads as TGCGCCAGCAGCCAAGTTGGGACAGGGCTAATTCGCTCTGGAAACACCATATATTTT.

The gene calls are TRBV18 and TRBJ2-1, with D unresolved. The V gene lost 6 bases and the J gene lost 4 bases, with 13 bases spanning the gap. Germline lookup yields CDR1 KGHSH and CDR2 LQKENI. This CDR3 has 14 residues. The CDR3 sequence: CASSADPTYNEQFF. In DNA, the CDR3 is TGTGCCAGCTCGGCGGACCCTACTTACAATGAGCAGTTCTTC. The full variable domain, its missing parts supplied by reference TRBV18 and TRBJ2-1, is NAGVMQNPRHLVRRRGQEARLRCSPMKGHSHVYWYRQLPEEGLKFMVYLQKENIIDESGMPKERFSAEFPKEGPSILRIQQVVRGDSAAYFCASSADPTYNEQFFGPGTRLTVL.

In this sample, this clone turned up once. The chain combines TRBV25-1 with TRBJ1-2; D is possibly TRBD1 (5 bases). The germline CDR1 and CDR2 sequences are MGHDK and SYGVNS. The CDR3 length is 16 residues. V lost 8 bases to trimming and J lost 1 base, with 20 bases between them. As DNA, the CDR3 is TGTGCCAGCGGGGGAGGGGTGGCAGGGAATAACTATGGCTACACCTTC. Protein product: CASGGGVAGNNYGYTF.

The V and J genes are TRBV28 and TRBJ2-1; D remains unclear. V was pared by 2 bases and J by 5 bases, with 16 bases between. There are 16 residues in the CDR3. Germline V gives CDR1 MDHEN, CDR2 SYDVKM. The CDR3 protein is CASSLPPAFQDNEQFF. DNA for the CDR3: TGTGCCAGCAGTTTACCCCCGGCCTTTCAGGACAATGAGCAGTTCTTC.

The chain uses TRBV7-2 and TRBJ1-2; D call uncertain. Trimming cost V 1 base and J 3 bases, with 9 bases left between them. Germline CDR1 reads SGHTA; CDR2 reads FQGNSA. This CDR3 comprises 14 residues. Here the CDR3 DNA reads TGTGCCAGCAGCTTAGTCGCGCTGGACTATGGCTACACCTTC. Protein sequence: CASSLVALDYGYTF.

This chain links TRBV7-3 with TRBJ1-2; no clear D gene. CDR1 is SGHTA and CDR2 is FQGTGA in the germline V gene. CDR3 size: 15 residues. V was shortened by 2 bases and J by 0 bases, with 10 bases between the two germline ends. The CDR3 nucleotides are TGTGCCAGCAGCTTATCTCCAGTAGCTAACTATGGCTACACCTTC. It translates to CASSLSPVANYGYTF. Using reference TRBV7-3 and TRBJ1-2 for the parts outside the CDR3, the full variable domain is GAGVSQTPSNKVTEKGKYVELRCDPISGHTALYWYRQSLGQGPEFLIYFQGTGAADDSGLPNDRFFAVRPEGSVSTLKIQRTERGDSAVYLCASSLSPVANYGYTFGSGTRLTVV.

This clone was found a few times. The chain employs TRBV6-4 and TRBJ2-2; 9 nucleotides match TRBD1. Trimming cost V 6 bases and J 2 bases; bases outside gene matches: 4. Looked up from germline, CDR1 is MRHNA and CDR2 is SNTAGT. The CDR3 is made up of 15 amino acids. The CDR3 region has the DNA TGTGCCAGCAGCCCGGGACAGGGTAACACCGGGGAGCTGTTTTTT. Amino acid sequence: CASSPGQGNTGELFF.

The gene calls are TRBV29-1 and TRBJ1-2; possibly TRBD1 for D (5 bases). The CDR3 has 11 residues. V lost 7 bases and J lost 6, with 12 bases in between. CDR1 and CDR2 from the germline V gene are SQVTM and ANQGSEA. The CDR3 region has the DNA TGCAGCGGCGGGGGAGTGGATGGCTACACCTTC. Its protein product is CSGGGVDGYTF.

The chain couples TRBV5-6 to TRBJ1-5, with D perhaps TRBD1 (5 bases). Trimming removed 0 bases from V and 2 bases from J, with 9 bases in between. Per germline, CDR1 SGHDT and CDR2 YYEEEE. The CDR3 has 15 residues. The CDR3 coding sequence is TGTGCCAGCAGCTTGGGGTGGGACGGCAATCAGCCCCAGCATTTT. Translated: CASSLGWDGNQPQHF.

The CDR3 sequence is CASSLKGSGDETQYF. CDR3 bases: TGTGCCAGCAGCTTGAAGGGAAGTGGGGACGAGACCCAGTACTTC. This chain connects TRBV5-4 to TRBJ2-5; the D gene could be TRBD1 or TRBD2 (5 bases each). V was pared by 1 base and J by 5 bases, with 15 bases between. This CDR3 has 15 amino acids. Per the germline V gene, CDR1 is SGHNT and CDR2 is YYREEE (reference sequence).

The chain joins TRBV30 to TRBJ2-1; 10 positions agree with TRBD2. The CDR3 extends over 13 amino acids. Germline V gene sequence: CDR1 GTSNPN, CDR2 SVGIG (reference sequence). V lost 5 bases, J lost 7 bases, and 5 bases stayed unmatched. This CDR3 is CAWEREGGNEQFF. Written as DNA, the CDR3 is TGTGCCTGGGAGCGGGAGGGCGGGAATGAGCAGTTCTTC.

The rearrangement joins TRBV6-5 to TRBJ2-3, with D maybe TRBD2 (5 bases). Germline assignment: CDR1 MNHEY and CDR2 SVGAGI. V lost 0 bases, J lost 2 bases, and 9 bases lay in between. The CDR3 extends over 15 amino acids. The CDR3 DNA reads TGTGCCAGCAGTTACTCGGGAGTAGTCACAGATACGCAGTATTTT. This codes for CASSYSGVVTDTQYF.

The gene calls are TRBV30 and TRBJ1-2; no definite D call. This CDR3 is built from 17 residues. The germline gives CDR1 GTSNPN, CDR2 SVGIG (reference sequence). Between the trimmed V and J ends, which lost 5 bases and 4 bases, there was a span of 26 bases. The CDR3 DNA reads TGTGCCTGGGAGGCCCCCGGACGGGGATCGCCTGGCTATGGCTACACCTTC. Protein sequence: CAWEAPGRGSPGYGYTF.